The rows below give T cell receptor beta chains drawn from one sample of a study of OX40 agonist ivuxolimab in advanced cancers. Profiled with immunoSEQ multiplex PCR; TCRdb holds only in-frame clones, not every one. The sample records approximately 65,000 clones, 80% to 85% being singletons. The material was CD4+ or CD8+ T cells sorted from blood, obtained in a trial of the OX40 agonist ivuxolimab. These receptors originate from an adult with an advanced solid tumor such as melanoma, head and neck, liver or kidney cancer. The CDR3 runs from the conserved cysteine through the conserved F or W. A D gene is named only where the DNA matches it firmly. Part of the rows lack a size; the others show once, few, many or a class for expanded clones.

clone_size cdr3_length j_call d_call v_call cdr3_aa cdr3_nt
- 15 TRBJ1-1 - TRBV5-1 CASSPVVAENTEAFF TGCGCCAGCAGCCCGGTGGTGGCGGAGAACACTGAAGCTTTCTTT
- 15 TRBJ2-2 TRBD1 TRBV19 CASARQGANTGELFF TGTGCCAGCGCTAGACAGGGGGCGAACACCGGGGAGCTGTTTTTT
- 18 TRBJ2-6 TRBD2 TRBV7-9 CASRRGLAGGSGANVLTF TGTGCCAGCAGAAGAGGACTAGCGGGGGGCTCTGGGGCCAACGTCCTGACTTTC
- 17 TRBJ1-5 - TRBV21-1 CASSKGVLSEGNQPQHF TGTGCCAGCAGCAAAGGGGTCTTGTCCGAGGGCAATCAGCCCCAGCATTTT
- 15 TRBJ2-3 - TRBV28 CASDHRQDTTDTQYF TGTGCCAGCGACCACAGGCAGGACACCACAGATACGCAGTATTTT
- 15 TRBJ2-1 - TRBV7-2 CASSLEGKRNNEQFF TGTGCCAGCAGCTTAGAAGGGAAGCGGAACAATGAGCAGTTCTTC
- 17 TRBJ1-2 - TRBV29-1 CSVEERRQGLPSSGYTF TGCAGCGTTGAAGAGCGCAGGCAGGGGTTACCTTCATCCGGCTACACCTTC
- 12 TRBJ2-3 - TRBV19 CASVGLADTQYF TGTGCCAGTGTTGGTCTCGCAGATACGCAGTATTTT
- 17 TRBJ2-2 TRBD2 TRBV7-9 CASSYSPRGANTGELFF TGTGCCAGCAGCTACTCCCCTCGGGGGGCGAACACCGGGGAGCTGTTTTTT
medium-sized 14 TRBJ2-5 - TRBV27 CASSGEGRQETQYF TGTGCCAGCAGTGGAGAAGGAAGACAAGAGACCCAGTACTTC
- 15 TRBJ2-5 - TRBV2 CASSATVYREGTQYF TGTGCCAGCAGTGCGACGGTCTACCGGGAAGGGACCCAGTACTTC
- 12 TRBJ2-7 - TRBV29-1 CSVGTWGSEQYF TGCAGCGTTGGCACATGGGGATCCGAGCAGTACTTC
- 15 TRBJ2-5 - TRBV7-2 CASSFLGQFQETQYF TGTGCCAGCAGCTTTCTCGGACAGTTCCAAGAGACCCAGTACTTC
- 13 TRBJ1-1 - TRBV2 CASSYGLNTEAFF TGTGCCAGCAGTTACGGACTCAACACTGAAGCTTTCTTT
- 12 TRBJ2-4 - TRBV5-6 CASSFGGNIQYF TGTGCCAGCAGCTTTGGGGGAAACATTCAGTACTTC
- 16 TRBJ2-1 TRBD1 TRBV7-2 CASSPFGQGRYNEQFF TGTGCCAGCAGCCCTTTCGGACAGGGCCGTTACAATGAGCAGTTCTTC
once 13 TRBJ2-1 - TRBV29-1 CSVDRGAGDEQFF TGCAGCGTTGATCGGGGGGCCGGGGATGAGCAGTTCTTC
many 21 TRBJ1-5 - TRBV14 CASSQSPAPFRQVGVDQPQHF TGTGCCAGCAGCCAAAGCCCTGCCCCCTTCCGACAGGTCGGTGTGGATCAGCCCCAGCATTTT
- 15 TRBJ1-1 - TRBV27 CASSLFGGLEAEAFF TGTGCCAGCAGTTTATTTGGAGGGTTAGAGGCTGAAGCTTTCTTT
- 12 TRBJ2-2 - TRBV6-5 CASSRDTGELFF TGTGCCAGCAGTCGGGACACCGGGGAGCTGTTTTTT
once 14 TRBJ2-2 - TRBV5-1 CASSPIIYTGELFF TGCGCCAGCAGCCCCATAATTTACACCGGGGAGCTGTTTTTT
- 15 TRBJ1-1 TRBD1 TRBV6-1 CASTWGQGGNTEAFF TGTGCCAGCACATGGGGACAGGGGGGAAACACTGAAGCTTTCTTT
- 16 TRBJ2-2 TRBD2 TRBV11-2 CASRPIAGGPGGELFF TGTGCCAGCAGGCCTATAGCGGGAGGGCCCGGGGGGGAGCTGTTTTTT